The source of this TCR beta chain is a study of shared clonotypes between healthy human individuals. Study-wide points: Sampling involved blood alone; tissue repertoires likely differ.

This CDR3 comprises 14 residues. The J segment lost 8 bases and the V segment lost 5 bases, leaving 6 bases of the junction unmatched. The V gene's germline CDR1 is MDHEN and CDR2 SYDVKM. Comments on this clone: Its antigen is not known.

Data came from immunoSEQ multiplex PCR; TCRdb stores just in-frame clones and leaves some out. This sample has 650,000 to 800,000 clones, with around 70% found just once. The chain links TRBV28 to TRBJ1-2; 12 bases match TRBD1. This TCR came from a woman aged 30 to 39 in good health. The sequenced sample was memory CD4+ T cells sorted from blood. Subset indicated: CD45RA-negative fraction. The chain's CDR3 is CASSPGTGGLGYTF. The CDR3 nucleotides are TGTGCCAGCAGTCCCGGGACAGGGGGCTTAGGCTACACCTTC.